Listed here is a single T cell receptor (beta chain). HTBI primers from iRepertoire and Arm-PCR of CDR3 regions yielded the TCR beta libraries. Using its own MiXCR run on the multiplex PCR reads, TCRdb lists one record per CDR3 protein. Of around 460,000 distinct CDR3 sequences in the sample, 11% to 15% were seen once. This specimen comes from a study of regulatory T cells in long-lasting Graves disease. With 4 bases clipped from V and 6 bases from J, the junction kept 7 bases outside the gene matches. CDR3 size: 15 residues. Germline values: CDR1 MDHEN, CDR2 SYDVKM. Time point reported: newly diagnosed GD, antithyroid drugs for less than 3 months. Researchers made the TCR library from RNA that was extracted from PBMCs. These sequences were also reported in another study, on T cells in Graves' hyperthyroidism and ophthalmopathy. From that report: The study enrolled patients aged 18 to 65 with newly diagnosed hyperthyroidism of under 2 months' duration. Uncontrolled infection, other autoimmune disease, pregnancy or lactation barred patients from enrollment. Initially, a first-round RT-PCR of the TCR CDR3 employed the HTBI primer set.

The V and J genes are TRBV28 and TRBJ2-1; 9 bases agree with TRBD2. This sequence was found in a woman aged 45-59 years with Graves disease. The sample here was peripheral blood mononuclear cells (PBMCs), taken at new diagnosis, from a patient treated with antithyroid drugs. CDR3 residues: CASSYHSGSVNEQFF. In nucleotides, the CDR3 is TGTGCCAGCAGTTATCATAGCGGGAGCGTCAATGAGCAGTTCTTC.